Listed below are T cell receptor beta chains from one sample, sequenced in a study of blood T cell repertoires in COVID-19. The table came from immunoSEQ multiplex PCR; TCRdb's copy has only in-frame clones and leaves some out. In the table there are some 140,000 clones, roughly nine tenths of which are singletons. What was sequenced was peripheral blood. The source of these receptors is a man between 50 and 59 years old with acute or convalescent COVID-19. Both conserved end residues are trimmed from each CDR3. Fields, in order: CDR3 protein, J gene, CDR3 length, V gene.

ASKPGGIAKNIQY TRBJ2-4 13 TRBV28
ASSTAMNTEAF TRBJ1-1 11 TRBV7-9
ASSLGSSPETQY TRBJ2-5 12 TRBV7-9
ASSEGDWREPYEQY TRBJ2-7 14 TRBV6-1
ASSLGGDTEAF TRBJ1-1 11 TRBV7-2
ASSLGVSSSYNSPLH TRBJ1-6 15 TRBV7-6
ASSLIGAAGGPQH TRBJ1-5 13 TRBV28
ASSLSSRQKNYGYT TRBJ1-2 14 TRBV27
ASSIGTGTEQETQY TRBJ2-5 14 TRBV7-7
SASVLAGGPNYNEQF TRBJ2-1 15 TRBV20-1
ASSATGTGEITTIY TRBJ1-3 14 TRBV7-2
ASSLQGGGSPLH TRBJ1-6 12 TRBV5-1
ATTRTGVDTEAF TRBJ1-1 12 TRBV19
ASSSGLREKLF TRBJ1-4 11 TRBV27
ASRGGLGMNTEAF TRBJ1-1 13 TRBV28
ASSSGTSGSYEQY TRBJ2-7 13 TRBV19
ASSGFPGDRGINEQF TRBJ2-1 15 TRBV7-9
ASSSQGLAAAKNIQY TRBJ2-4 15 TRBV5-1
ASSRGQGGYGYT TRBJ1-2 12 TRBV7-8
ASSSPMSSGNTIY TRBJ1-3 13 TRBV6-6
ASSLEQAVNTEAF TRBJ1-1 13 TRBV5-4
ASTKTENEQF TRBJ2-1 10 TRBV28
ASSRRGTGNEKLF TRBJ1-4 13 TRBV16
ASSEQGWDEQF TRBJ2-1 11 TRBV2
ASSRQGPNEKLF TRBJ1-4 12 TRBV28
ASSLRQDTEAF TRBJ1-1 11 TRBV5-1
AISREGLREQY TRBJ2-7 11 TRBV10-3
ASTSHTGTGGRPLH TRBJ1-6 14 TRBV28
ASSLSRTGGDYGYT TRBJ1-2 14 TRBV5-1
ATRGPGQNTGELF TRBJ2-2 13 TRBV24-1
ASSLKRERNTGELF TRBJ2-2 14 TRBV9
ASSQDSRNTEAF TRBJ1-1 12 TRBV4-1
ASSPNRAAGNTIY TRBJ1-3 13 TRBV6-5
ASSLAGRYNEQF TRBJ2-1 12 TRBV7-2
ASSPRAGGTNEQY TRBJ2-7 13 TRBV18
ASSLDRGQQPQH TRBJ1-5 12 TRBV7-9
AISALAGVAKNIQY TRBJ2-4 14 TRBV10-3
ASSHSSGAVETQY TRBJ2-5 13 TRBV7-7
ASSFRDKSSYNSPLH TRBJ1-6 15 TRBV7-8
ATTGNSNQPQH TRBJ1-5 11 TRBV2
ASSYQLPNEKLF TRBJ1-4 12 TRBV7-8
ASSQQDKRGYT TRBJ1-2 11 TRBV4-1
ASSMGLAGGPSSYNEQF TRBJ2-1 17 TRBV19
ASTRTQGTDTQY TRBJ2-3 12 TRBV9
ASSIGTSGAYNEQF TRBJ2-1 14 TRBV19
AIRTGTSGGVNEQF TRBJ2-1 14 TRBV10-3
ASSYSTRGTGNTIY TRBJ1-3 14 TRBV6-6
ASSSQGGAAF TRBJ1-1 10 TRBV4-2
ASKRGPQYGYT TRBJ1-2 11 TRBV7-9
ASSSSDRGRSNQPQH TRBJ1-5 15 TRBV28
ASSQDQVNQPQH TRBJ1-5 12 TRBV3-1/TRBV3-2
ASSPGLAALGSYNEQF TRBJ2-1 16 TRBV25-1
ASSLGDGIFYEQY TRBJ2-7 13 TRBV11-2
ASSLRTSGSRSVDEQY TRBJ2-7 16 TRBV7-9
ASSLRVAATNEKLF TRBJ1-4 14 TRBV5-6